This T cell receptor (beta chain) derives from a study of early T cells in non-severe SARS-CoV-2 infection. Study conclusions and caveats: Reliance on VDJdb matching favored anti-spike CD8 responses; private and CD4 specificities were missed.

Concerning this clonotype: Its target is unknown.

CDR3 length: 15 residues. The germline CDR1 and CDR2 sequences are LGHDT and YNNKEL (reference sequence). Deletions cut 2 bases from V and 5 bases from J, with 15 bases between. In the library, individual cDNA molecules carried attached unique molecular identifiers. Using its own MiXCR run on the 5' RACE reads, TCRdb lists one record per CDR3 protein. This sample has about 42,000 distinct CDR3 sequences, with about 6% found just once. This receptor was taken from an adult who was a healthcare worker with PCR-confirmed SARS-CoV-2 infection or an uninfected control (not recorded which). The specimen was whole blood, collected at baseline. The chain couples TRBV3-1 to TRBJ1-2; tentative D call: TRBD1 (6 bases). This CDR3 is CASSQPTGGPYGYTF. For the CDR3, the DNA is TGTGCCAGCAGCCAACCGACAGGAGGTCCATATGGCTACACCTTC.